A single sample gave rise to the 5 T cell receptor beta chains below, sequenced in a study of vaccination effects on CD4 cells after COVID-19. No antigen has been identified for these receptors. It was after 10 days of culture that CD4+ T cells were isolated. Profiling relied on immunoSEQ multiplex PCR, and the TCRdb table lists in-frame clones only, not all of them. Of more than 50,000 clones in the sample, about 80% are singletons; the top ten hold 3% to 3.5%. Specimen: CD4+ T cells from PBMCs cultured without peptide, collected before COVID-19 vaccination. The receptors come from a human donor who received a COVID-19 vaccine.

This clone was picked up a small number of times. J is TRBJ1-2 and V is TRBV19; possible D gene TRBD1, 5 bases. The CDR3 length is 13 residues. Per the germline V gene, CDR1 is LNHDA and CDR2 is SQIVND (reference sequence). V gave up 9 bases and J gave up 0 bases, with 11 bases separating them. The CDR3 DNA reads TGTGCCAGCACCCCAGGGTCTAACTATGGCTACACCTTC. This encodes CASTPGSNYGYTF.

The chain has TRBV7-8 and TRBJ1-3; no clear D gene. Germline V CDR1 and CDR2: SGHVS, FQNEAQ. The ends were cut back, 5 bases at V and 0 bases at J, with 11 bases in the middle. The CDR3 sequence is 15 residues long. CDR3 sequence: CASSARRISGNTIYF. DNA for the CDR3: TGTGCCAGCAGCGCCCGACGGATCTCTGGAAACACCATATATTTT.

This rearrangement joins TRBV28 to TRBJ1-5; TRBD1 matches 9 bases. V gave up 4 bases and J gave up 3 bases; unmatched junction bases: 4. The germline V gene encodes CDR1 MDHEN and CDR2 SYDVKM. CDR3 length equals 15 residues. CDR3 sequence: CASSSDRGNNQPQHF. The DNA of the CDR3 is TGTGCCAGCAGTTCGGACAGGGGTAACAATCAGCCCCAGCATTTT.

The rearrangement uses TRBV25-1 and TRBJ2-3; tentative D call: TRBD1 (6 bases). The CDR3 runs 18 residues. V gave up 5 bases and J gave up 4 bases, with 25 bases separating them. Germline CDR1 and CDR2: MGHDK and SYGVNS. CDR3 residues: CASSHTVRDKGAPDTQYF. The CDR3 bases are TGTGCCAGCAGTCATACGGTCCGGGACAAAGGAGCCCCAGATACGCAGTATTTT.

This chain joins TRBV6-5 and TRBJ2-7, with 8 positions matching TRBD1. This CDR3 is built from 15 residues. From germline, CDR1 is MNHEY and CDR2 SVGAGI. Germline trimming cut 10 bases from V and 1 base from J; bases unmatched to any gene: 12. The CDR3: CATTQGATGSYEQYV. CDR3 sequence (DNA): TGTGCCACGACGCAGGGGGCTACGGGATCCTACGAGCAGTACGTC.